This T cell receptor beta chain was recovered during a study of T cell repertoires in cytomegalovirus infection. Study-wide results and limits: Within the response measured ex vivo, HLA-C-restricted CMV-specific TCR beta clonotypes were dominant.

TCRdb processed the reads anew with MiXCR; each CDR3 protein has one entry. The top ten clones hold roughly 6.5% of a sample with about 210,000 distinct CDR3 sequences, 6.5% of them seen once. Germline-derived CDR1 and CDR2 are MNHEY and SMNVEV (reference sequence). This CDR3 is 15 amino acids long. The junction had 6 bases not matched to a gene; V was cut back by 4 bases and J by 6 bases. This clonotype was seen ten or more times. What it binds is not known. The TCR was taken from a human donor in good health (CMV status not recorded). Some clones in this sample may be carry-over from other donors' samples. The sample was PBMCs. The rearrangement joins TRBV27 to TRBJ1-6; 7 bases map to TRBD1. CDR3 sequence reads: CASSSRQGGNSPLHF. The CDR3 DNA is TGTGCCAGCAGTTCCCGACAGGGCGGTAATTCACCCCTCCACTTT.